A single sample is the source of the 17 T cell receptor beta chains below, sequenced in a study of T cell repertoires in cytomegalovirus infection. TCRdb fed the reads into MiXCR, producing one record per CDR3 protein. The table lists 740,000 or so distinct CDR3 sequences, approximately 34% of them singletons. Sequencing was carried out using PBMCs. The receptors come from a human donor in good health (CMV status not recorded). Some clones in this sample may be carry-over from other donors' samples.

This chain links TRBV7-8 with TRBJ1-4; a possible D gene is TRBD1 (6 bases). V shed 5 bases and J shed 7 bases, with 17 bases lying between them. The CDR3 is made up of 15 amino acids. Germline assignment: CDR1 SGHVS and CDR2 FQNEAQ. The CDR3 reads CASSLTQGSGEKLFF. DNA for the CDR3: TGTGCCAGCAGCCTAACACAGGGATCAGGTGAAAAACTGTTTTTT.

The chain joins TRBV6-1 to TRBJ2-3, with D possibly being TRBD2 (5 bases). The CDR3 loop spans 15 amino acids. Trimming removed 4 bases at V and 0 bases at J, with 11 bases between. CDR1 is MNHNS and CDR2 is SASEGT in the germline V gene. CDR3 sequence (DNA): TGTGCCAGCAGTGTTGAGGACTTGAGCACAGATACGCAGTATTTT. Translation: CASSVEDLSTDTQYF.

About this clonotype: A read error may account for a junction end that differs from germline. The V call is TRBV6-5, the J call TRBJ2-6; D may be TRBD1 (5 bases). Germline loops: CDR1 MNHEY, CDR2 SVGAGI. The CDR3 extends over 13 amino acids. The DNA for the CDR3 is TGTGCCAGCAGTTTTGCTGGGGCCAACGTCCTGAATTTC. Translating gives CASSFAGANVLNF.

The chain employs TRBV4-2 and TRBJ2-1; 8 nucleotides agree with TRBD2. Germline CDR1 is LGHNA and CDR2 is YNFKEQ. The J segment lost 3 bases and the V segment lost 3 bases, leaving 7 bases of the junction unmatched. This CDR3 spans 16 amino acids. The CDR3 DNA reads TGTGCCAGCAGCCAGCCCCTGGCGGGGGGCTACAATGAGCAGTTCTTC. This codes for CASSQPLAGGYNEQFF.

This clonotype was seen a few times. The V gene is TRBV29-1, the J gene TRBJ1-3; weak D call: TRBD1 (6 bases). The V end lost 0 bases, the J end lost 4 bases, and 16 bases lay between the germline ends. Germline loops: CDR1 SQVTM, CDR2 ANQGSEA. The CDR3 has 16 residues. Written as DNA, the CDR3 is TGCAGCGTTGAAGAGCGGCCCAGGGGTCTAGGAAACACCATATATTTT. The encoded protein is CSVEERPRGLGNTIYF.

Here the CDR3 reads CASSYGQVGSGNTIYF. CDR3 nucleotide sequence: TGTGCCAGCAGCTACGGACAGGTCGGCTCTGGAAACACCATATATTTT. The chain combines TRBV7-6 with TRBJ1-3, with 7 bases matching TRBD1. The V gene's germline CDR1 is SGHVS and CDR2 FNYEAQ. The CDR3 is 16 residues long. V dropped 4 bases and J dropped 0; count of bases not matched to a gene: 6.

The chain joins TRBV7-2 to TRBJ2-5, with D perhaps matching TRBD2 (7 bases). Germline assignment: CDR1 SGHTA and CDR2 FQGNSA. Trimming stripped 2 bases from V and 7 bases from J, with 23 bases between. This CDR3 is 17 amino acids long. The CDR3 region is CASSLLGRIGGSRTQYF. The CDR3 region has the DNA TGTGCCAGCAGCTTACTCGGGAGGATCGGGGGCTCTCGGACCCAGTACTTC.

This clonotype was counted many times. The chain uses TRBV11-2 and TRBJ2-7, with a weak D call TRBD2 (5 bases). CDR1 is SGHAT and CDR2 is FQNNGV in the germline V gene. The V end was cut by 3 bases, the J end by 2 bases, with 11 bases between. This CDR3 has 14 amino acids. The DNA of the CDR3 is TGTGCCAGCAGCTTTACAAGCGGAGCCTACGAGCAGTACTTC. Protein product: CASSFTSGAYEQYF.

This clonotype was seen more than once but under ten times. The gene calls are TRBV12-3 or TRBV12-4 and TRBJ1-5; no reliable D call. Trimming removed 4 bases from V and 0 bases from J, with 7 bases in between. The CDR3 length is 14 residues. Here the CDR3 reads CASSSLNSNQPQHF. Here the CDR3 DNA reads TGTGCCAGCAGTTCCTTAAATAGCAATCAGCCCCAGCATTTT.

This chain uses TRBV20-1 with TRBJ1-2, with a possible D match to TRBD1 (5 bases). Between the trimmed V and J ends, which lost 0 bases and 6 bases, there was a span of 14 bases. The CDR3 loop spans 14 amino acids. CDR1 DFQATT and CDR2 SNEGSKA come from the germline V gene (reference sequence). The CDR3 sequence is CSARDLAGGDGYTF. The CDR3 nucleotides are TGCAGTGCTAGAGATCTGGCAGGAGGGGATGGCTACACCTTC.

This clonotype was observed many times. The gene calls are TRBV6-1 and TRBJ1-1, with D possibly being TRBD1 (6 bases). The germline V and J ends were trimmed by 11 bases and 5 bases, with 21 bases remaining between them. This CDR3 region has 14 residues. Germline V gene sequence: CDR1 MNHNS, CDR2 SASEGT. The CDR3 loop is CAGVGGRLRTEAFF. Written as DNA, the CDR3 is TGTGCCGGCGTGGGGGGGCGGTTGAGGACTGAAGCTTTCTTT.

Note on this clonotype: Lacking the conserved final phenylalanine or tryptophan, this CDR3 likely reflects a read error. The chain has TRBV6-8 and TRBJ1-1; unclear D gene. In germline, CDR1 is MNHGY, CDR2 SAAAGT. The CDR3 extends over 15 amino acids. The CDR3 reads CASSTHGGLNTEAFL. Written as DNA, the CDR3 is TGTGCAAGCAGTACTCACGGCGGTTTGAACACGGAAGCTTTCTTG.

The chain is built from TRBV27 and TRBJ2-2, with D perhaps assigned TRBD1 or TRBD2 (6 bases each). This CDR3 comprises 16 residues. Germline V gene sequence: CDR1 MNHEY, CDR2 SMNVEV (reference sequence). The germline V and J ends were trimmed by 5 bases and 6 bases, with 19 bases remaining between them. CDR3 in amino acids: CASSIWGAVSAGELFF. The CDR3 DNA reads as TGTGCCAGCAGTATATGGGGGGCCGTCTCAGCCGGGGAGCTGTTTTTT.

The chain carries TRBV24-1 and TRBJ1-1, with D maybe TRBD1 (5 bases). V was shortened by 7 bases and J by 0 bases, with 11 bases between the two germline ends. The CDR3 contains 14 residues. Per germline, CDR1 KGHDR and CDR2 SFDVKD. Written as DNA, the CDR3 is TGTGCCACCAGGTCTACAGGTATGAACACTGAAGCTTTCTTT. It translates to CATRSTGMNTEAFF.

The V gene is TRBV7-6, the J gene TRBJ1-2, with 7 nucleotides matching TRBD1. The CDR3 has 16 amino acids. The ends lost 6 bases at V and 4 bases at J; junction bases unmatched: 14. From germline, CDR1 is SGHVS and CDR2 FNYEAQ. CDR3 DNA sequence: TGTGCCAGCAGTCGCAGTCCGGGACAGAAAACCTATGGCTACACCTTC. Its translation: CASSRSPGQKTYGYTF.

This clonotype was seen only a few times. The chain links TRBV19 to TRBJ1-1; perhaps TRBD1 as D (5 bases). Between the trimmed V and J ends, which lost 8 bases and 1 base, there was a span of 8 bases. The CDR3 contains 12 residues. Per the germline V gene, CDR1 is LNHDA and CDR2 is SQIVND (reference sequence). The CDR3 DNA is TGTGCCAGTGGGACCGCGAACACTGAAGCTTTCTTT. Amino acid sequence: CASGTANTEAFF.

The CDR3 protein is CASSPLSRGYTDTQYF. CDR3 bases: TGTGCCAGCAGTCCCCTTAGTCGGGGGTACACAGATACGCAGTATTTT. V gene TRBV28 combines with J gene TRBJ2-3; perhaps TRBD2 as D (6 bases). Germline V gene data show CDR1 as MDHEN and CDR2 as SYDVKM. The CDR3 consists of 16 residues. Trimming pared 5 bases from V and 2 bases from J, leaving 17 bases between.